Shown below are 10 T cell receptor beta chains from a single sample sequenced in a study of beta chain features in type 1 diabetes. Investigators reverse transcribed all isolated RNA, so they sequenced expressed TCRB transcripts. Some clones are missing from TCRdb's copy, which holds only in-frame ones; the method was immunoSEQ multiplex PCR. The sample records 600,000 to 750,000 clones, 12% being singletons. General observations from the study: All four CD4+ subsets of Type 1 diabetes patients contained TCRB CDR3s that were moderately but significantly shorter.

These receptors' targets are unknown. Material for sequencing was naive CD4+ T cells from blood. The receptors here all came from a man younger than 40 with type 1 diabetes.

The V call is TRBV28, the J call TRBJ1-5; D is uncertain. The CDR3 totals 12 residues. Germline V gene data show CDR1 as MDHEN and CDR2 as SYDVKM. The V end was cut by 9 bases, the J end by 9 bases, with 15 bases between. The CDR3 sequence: CASLRSPSPQHF. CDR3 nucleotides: TGTGCCAGTCTGAGAAGTCCCTCGCCCCAGCATTTT.

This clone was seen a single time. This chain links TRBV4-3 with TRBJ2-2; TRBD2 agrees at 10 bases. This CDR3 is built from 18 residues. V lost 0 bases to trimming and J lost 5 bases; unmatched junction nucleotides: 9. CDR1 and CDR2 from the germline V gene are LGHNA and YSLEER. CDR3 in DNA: TGCGCCAGCAGCCAAGAGGGACAACTAGCGGGGTCTACCGGGGAGCTGTTTTTT. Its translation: CASSQEGQLAGSTGELFF.

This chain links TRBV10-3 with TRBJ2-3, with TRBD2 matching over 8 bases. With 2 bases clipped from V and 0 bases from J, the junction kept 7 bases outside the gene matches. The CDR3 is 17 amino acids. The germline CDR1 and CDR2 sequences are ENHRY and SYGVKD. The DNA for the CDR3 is TGTGCCATCAGTGAGCGCGGAGCGGGGGTTAGCACAGATACGCAGTATTTT. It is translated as CAISERGAGVSTDTQYF.

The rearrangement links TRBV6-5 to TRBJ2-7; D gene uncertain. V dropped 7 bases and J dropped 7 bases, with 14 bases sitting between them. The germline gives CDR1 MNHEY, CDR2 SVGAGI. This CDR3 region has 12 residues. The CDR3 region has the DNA TGTGCCAGCAAGGCCTCCGATAGGGAGCAGTACTTC. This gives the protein CASKASDREQYF.

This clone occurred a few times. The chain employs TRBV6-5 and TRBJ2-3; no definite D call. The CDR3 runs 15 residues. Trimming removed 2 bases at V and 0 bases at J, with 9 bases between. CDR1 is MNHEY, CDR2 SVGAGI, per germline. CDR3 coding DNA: TGTGCCAGCAGTTACGGTCCCGTGAGCACAGATACGCAGTATTTT. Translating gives CASSYGPVSTDTQYF.

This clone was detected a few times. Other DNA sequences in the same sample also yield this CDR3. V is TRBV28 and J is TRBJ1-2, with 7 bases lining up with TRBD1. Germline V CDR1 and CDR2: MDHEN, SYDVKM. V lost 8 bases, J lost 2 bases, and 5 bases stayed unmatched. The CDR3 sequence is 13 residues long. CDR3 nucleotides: TGTGCCAGCCGCCGGGACAGCAACTATGGCTACACCTTC. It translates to CASRRDSNYGYTF.

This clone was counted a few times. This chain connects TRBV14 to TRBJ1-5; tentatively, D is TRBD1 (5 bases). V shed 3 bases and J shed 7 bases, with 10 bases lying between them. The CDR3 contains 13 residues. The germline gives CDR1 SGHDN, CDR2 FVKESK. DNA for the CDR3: TGTGCCAGCAGCCAGAGTCAGGGACAGCCCCAGCATTTT. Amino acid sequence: CASSQSQGQPQHF.

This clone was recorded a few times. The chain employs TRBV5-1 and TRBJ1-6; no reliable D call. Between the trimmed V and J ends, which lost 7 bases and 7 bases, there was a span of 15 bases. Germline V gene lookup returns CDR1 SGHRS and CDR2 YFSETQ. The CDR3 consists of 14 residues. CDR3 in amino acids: CASSTQGSNSPLHF. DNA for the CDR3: TGCGCCAGCTCCACCCAAGGGAGCAATTCACCCCTCCACTTT.

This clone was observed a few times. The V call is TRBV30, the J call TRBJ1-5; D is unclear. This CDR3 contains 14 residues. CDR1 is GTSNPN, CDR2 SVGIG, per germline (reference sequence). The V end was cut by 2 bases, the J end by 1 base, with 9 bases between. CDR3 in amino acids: CAWSKGGSNQPQHF. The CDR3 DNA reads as TGTGCCTGGAGTAAGGGAGGCAGCAATCAGCCCCAGCATTTT.

In DNA form, the CDR3 reads TGCAGCGCGGCCACAGACTATAATTCACCCCTCCACTTT. Amino acid sequence: CSAATDYNSPLHF. This chain uses TRBV29-1 with TRBJ1-6, with unresolved D. Germline V gene lookup returns CDR1 SQVTM and CDR2 ANQGSEA. Between the trimmed V and J ends, which lost 7 bases and 3 bases, there was a span of 10 bases. The CDR3 spans 13 residues.